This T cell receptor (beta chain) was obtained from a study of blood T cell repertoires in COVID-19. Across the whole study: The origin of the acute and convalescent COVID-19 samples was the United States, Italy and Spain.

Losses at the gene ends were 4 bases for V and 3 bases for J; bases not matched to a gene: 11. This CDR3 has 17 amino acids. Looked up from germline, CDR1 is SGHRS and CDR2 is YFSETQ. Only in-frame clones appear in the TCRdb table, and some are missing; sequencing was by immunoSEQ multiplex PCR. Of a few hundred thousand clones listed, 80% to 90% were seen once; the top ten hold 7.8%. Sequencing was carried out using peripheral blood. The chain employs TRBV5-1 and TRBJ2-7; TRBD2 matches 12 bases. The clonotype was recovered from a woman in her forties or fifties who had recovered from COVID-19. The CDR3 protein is CASSKGLAGMDSYEQYF. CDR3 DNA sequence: TGCGCCAGCAGCAAAGGACTAGCGGGAATGGATAGCTACGAGCAGTACTTC.